This T cell receptor beta chain came from a study of naive and memory T cell subsets. General study points: In CD4 and CD8 cells, diversity dropped from naive through EMRA. Activation and differentiation may alter RNA-based TCR counts.

An equimolar mix of two oligonucleotides served as the beta constant-region primer for TRBC1 and TRBC2. TCRdb fed the UMI-ligation and nested PCR reads into MiXCR, producing one record per CDR3 protein. In the table there are 120,000 to 150,000 distinct CDR3 sequences, about 18% of which are singletons. Germline V lookup: CDR1 MGHDK, CDR2 SYGVNS. The CDR3 is made up of 16 amino acids. V lost 3 bases, J lost 6 bases, and 17 bases lay in between. As for this clonotype: What it binds is not known.

The rearrangement joins TRBV25-1 to TRBJ1-4, with D perhaps TRBD1 (5 bases). The receptor comes from a human donor in good health. Sequencing was done on a sample of naive CD4+ T cells from blood. In DNA form, the CDR3 reads TGTGCCAGCAGTGACCACTCCGGGACGGCGTATGAAAAACTGTTTTTT. Translation: CASSDHSGTAYEKLFF. Supplemented by reference TRBV25-1 and TRBJ1-4, the full variable domain reads EADIYQTPRYLVIGTGKKITLECSQTMGHDKMYWYQQDPGMELHLIHYSYGVNSTEKGDLSSESTVSRIRTEHFPLTLESARPSHTSQYLCASSDHSGTAYEKLFFGSGTQLSVL.